This T cell receptor (beta chain) derives from a study of OX40 agonist ivuxolimab in advanced cancers. Overall study context: Patients received intravenous ivuxolimab every 2 weeks at 0.01 to 10 mg/kg. Study-level points and caveats: Clones of CD4+ and CD8+ blood T cells grew by week 6 at doses of 0.1 to 3.0 mg/kg. Expanded clones were, on average, more numerous in CD8+ T cells than in CD4+.

On this clone itself: Its matching antigen is unknown.

Germline lookup yields CDR1 SGHVS and CDR2 FQNEAQ. The CDR3 is 14 residues long. The V end was cut by 7 bases, the J end by 7 bases, with 20 bases between. Method: immunoSEQ multiplex PCR; TCRdb's copy keeps in-frame clones and lacks some. The sample contains some 68,000 clones, roughly four fifths of which appear only once. The origin of this receptor is an adult with an advanced solid tumor such as melanoma, head and neck, liver or kidney cancer. The V and J genes are TRBV7-8 and TRBJ2-7; D possibly corresponds to TRBD1 (5 bases). The sequences come from CD4+ or CD8+ T cells sorted from blood, collected in a trial of the OX40 agonist ivuxolimab. CDR3 sequence: CASTSVRGSREQYF. CDR3 coding DNA: TGTGCCAGCACCTCGGTTAGGGGTTCTCGGGAGCAGTACTTC.